Listed below are T cell receptor beta chains from one sample, sequenced in a study of T cells after yellow fever vaccination. TCRdb re-called the 5' RACE reads with MiXCR, one entry per CDR3 protein. The sample contains more than 250,000 distinct CDR3 sequences, 6.8% of which appear only once. Here the sequenced sample was PBMCs, taken about 41 days after the first yellow fever vaccination. These receptor sequences come from a man aged 18 to 30 who received the YFV17D yellow fever vaccine. The conserved cysteine and the conserved F or W are not part of the CDR3 here. Each record gives: D gene, J gene, V gene, CDR3 protein. A D gene is named only where the DNA matches it firmly.

NA	TRBJ2-7	TRBV21-1	ASSNNRTRTGYYEQY
NA	TRBJ1-1	TRBV5-1	ASSSFSGLGTEAF
TRBD2	TRBJ2-2	TRBV5-1	ASSLAGGITGELF
NA	TRBJ2-7	TRBV21-1	ASSKVPGGGYYEQY
NA	TRBJ2-7	TRBV5-6	ASSLHLDTYEQY
NA	TRBJ2-5	TRBV15	ATSREGKLAETQY
NA	TRBJ1-6	TRBV9	ASSVEREAISPLH
TRBD2	TRBJ2-3	TRBV11-2	ASISKPGEGTDTQY
TRBD2	TRBJ2-2	TRBV28	ASSRLAGVSTGELF
NA	TRBJ2-3	TRBV10-3	AISDGGLEDTQY